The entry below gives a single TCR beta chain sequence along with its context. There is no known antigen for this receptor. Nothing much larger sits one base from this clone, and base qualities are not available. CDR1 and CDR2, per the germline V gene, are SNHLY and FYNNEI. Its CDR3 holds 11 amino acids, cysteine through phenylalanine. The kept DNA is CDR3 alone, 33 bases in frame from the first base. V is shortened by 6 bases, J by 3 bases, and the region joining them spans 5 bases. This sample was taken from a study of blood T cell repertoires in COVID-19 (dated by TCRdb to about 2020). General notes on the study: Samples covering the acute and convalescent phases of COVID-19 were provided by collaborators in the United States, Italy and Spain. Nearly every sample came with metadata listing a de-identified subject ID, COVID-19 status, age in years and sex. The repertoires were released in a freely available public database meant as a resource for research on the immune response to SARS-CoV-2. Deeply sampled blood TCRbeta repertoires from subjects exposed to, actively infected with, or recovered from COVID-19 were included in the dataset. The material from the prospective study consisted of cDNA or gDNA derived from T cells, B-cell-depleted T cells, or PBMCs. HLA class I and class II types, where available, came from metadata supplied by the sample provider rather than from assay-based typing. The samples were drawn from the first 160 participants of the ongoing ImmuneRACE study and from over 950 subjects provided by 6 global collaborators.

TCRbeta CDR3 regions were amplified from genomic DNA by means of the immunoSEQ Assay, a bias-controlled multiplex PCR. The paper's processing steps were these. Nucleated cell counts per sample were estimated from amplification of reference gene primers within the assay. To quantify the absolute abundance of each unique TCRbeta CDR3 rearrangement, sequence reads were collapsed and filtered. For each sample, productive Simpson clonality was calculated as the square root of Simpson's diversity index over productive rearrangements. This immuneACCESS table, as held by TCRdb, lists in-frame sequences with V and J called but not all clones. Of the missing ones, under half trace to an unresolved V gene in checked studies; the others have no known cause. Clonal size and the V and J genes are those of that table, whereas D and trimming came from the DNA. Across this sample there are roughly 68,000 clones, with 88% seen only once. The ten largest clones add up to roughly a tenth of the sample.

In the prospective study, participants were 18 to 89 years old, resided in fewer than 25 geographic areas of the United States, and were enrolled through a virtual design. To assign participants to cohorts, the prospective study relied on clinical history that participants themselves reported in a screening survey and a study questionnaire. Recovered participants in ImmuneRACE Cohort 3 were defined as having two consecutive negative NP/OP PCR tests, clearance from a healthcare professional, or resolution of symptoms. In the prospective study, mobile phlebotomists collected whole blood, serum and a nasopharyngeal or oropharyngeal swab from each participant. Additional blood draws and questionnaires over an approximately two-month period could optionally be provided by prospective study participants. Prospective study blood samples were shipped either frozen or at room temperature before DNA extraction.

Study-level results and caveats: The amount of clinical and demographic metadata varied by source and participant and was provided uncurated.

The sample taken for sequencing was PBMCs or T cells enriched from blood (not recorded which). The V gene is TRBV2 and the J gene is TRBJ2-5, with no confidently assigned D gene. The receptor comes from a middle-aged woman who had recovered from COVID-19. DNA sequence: TGTGCCAGCAGCCTAAAAGAGACCCAGTACTTC. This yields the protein CASSLKETQYF.